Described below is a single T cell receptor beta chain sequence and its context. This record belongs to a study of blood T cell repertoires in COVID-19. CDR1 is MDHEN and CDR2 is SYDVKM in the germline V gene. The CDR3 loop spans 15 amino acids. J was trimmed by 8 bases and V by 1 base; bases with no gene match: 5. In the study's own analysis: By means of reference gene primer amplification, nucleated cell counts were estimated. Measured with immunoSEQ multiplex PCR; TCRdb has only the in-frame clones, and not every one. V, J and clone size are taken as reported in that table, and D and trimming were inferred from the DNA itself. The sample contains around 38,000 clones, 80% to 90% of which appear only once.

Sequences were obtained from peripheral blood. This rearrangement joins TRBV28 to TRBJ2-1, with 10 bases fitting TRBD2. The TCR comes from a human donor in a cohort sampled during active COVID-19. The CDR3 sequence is CASSLFSGGVYEQFF. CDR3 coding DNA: TGTGCCAGCAGTTTATTCAGCGGGGGGGTATATGAGCAGTTCTTC.